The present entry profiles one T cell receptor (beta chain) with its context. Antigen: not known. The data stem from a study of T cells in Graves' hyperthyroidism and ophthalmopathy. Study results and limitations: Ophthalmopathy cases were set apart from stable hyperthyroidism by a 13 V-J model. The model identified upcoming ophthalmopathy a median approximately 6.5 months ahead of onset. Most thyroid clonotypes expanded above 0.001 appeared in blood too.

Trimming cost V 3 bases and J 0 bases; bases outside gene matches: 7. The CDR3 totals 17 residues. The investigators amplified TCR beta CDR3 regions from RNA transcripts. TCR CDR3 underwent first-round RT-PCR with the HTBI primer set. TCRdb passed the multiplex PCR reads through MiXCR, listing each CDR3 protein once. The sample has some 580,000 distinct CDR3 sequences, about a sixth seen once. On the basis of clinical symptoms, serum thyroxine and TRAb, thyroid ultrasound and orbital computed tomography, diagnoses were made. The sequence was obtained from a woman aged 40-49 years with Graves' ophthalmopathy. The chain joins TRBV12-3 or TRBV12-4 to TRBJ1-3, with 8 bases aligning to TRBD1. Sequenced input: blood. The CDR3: CASSFGQGLNSGNTIYF. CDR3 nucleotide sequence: TGTGCCAGCAGTTTCGGACAGGGACTAAACTCTGGAAACACCATATATTTT.